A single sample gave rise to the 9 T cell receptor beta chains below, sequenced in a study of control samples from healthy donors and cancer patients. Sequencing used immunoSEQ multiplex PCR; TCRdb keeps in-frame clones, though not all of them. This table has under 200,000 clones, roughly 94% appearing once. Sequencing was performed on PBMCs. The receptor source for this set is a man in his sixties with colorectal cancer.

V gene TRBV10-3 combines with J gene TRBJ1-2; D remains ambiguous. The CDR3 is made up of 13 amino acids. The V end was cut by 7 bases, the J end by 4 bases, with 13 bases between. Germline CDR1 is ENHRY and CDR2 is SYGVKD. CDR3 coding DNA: TGTGCCATCATGCGGGAAGACGGCTATGGCTACACCTTC. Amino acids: CAIMREDGYGYTF.

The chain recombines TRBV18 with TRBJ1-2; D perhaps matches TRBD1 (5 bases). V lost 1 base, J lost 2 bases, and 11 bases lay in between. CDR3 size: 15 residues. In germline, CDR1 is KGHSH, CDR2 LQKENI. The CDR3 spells CASSPRAGKNYGYTF. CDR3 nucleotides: TGTGCCAGCTCACCACGGGCAGGGAAAAACTATGGCTACACCTTC.

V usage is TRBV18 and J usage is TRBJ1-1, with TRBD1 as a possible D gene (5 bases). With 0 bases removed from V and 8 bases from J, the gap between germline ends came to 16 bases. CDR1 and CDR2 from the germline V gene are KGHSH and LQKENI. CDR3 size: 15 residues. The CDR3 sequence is CASSPPSQGKWEAFF. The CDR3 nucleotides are TGTGCCAGCTCACCACCCTCGCAGGGAAAATGGGAAGCTTTCTTT.

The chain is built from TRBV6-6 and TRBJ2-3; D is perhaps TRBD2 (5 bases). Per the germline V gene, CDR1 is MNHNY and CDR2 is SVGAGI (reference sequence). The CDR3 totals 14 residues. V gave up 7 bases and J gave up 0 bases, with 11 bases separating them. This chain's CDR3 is CASNSVVSTDTQYF. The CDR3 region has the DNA TGTGCCAGCAATAGCGTGGTTAGCACAGATACGCAGTATTTT.

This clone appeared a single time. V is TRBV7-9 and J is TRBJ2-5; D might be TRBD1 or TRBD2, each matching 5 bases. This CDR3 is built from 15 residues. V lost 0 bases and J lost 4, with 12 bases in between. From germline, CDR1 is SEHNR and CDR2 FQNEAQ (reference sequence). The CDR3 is CASSLALRGRETQYF. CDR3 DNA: TGTGCCAGCAGCTTAGCGCTCCGGGGACGAGAGACCCAGTACTTC.

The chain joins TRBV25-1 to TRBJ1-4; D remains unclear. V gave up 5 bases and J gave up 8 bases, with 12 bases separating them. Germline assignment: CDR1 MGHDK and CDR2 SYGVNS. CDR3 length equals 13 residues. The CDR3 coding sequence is TGTGCCAGCAGTCGAGGATTTGGGGAAAAACTGTTTTTT. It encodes CASSRGFGEKLFF. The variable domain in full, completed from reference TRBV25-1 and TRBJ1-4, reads EADIYQTPRYLVIGTGKKITLECSQTMGHDKMYWYQQDPGMELHLIHYSYGVNSTEKGDLSSESTVSRIRTEHFPLTLESARPSHTSQYLCASSRGFGEKLFFGSGTQLSVL.

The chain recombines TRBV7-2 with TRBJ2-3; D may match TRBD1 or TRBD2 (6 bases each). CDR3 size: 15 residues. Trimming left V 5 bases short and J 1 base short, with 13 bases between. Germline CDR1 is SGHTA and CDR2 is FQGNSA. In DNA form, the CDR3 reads TGTGCCAGCAGCCTCGGGGGCAGGGGCACAGATACGCAGTATTTT. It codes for CASSLGGRGTDTQYF.

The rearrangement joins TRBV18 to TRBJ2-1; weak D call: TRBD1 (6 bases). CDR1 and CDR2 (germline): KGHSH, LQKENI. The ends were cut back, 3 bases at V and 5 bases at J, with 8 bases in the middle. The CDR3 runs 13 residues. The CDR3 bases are TGTGCCAGCTCACCTGGACAGCACAATGAGCAGTTCTTC. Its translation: CASSPGQHNEQFF.

CDR3 sequence (DNA): TGTGCCAGCAGCCCACCGGGCCCTACTTCGTGGGTCCAGTACTTC. This codes for CASSPPGPTSWVQYF. The chain recombines TRBV5-5 with TRBJ2-5; D remains unclear. This CDR3 has 15 amino acids. CDR1 is SGHKS and CDR2 is YYEKEE in the germline V gene (reference sequence). Trimming took 4 bases from V and 10 from J, leaving 23 bases between them.